What follows is one T cell receptor (beta chain) and its context. At one end, the junction sequence differs from germline, possibly due to a read error. Method: immunoSEQ multiplex PCR; TCRdb's copy keeps in-frame clones and lacks some. The sample shows millions of clones, approximately 94% of them seen only once. The CDR3 is 13 amino acids. Per the germline V gene, CDR1 is SSHAT and CDR2 is FNYEAQ (reference sequence). The sample originates from a study of shared clonotypes between healthy human individuals. Naive CD8 cells, CD45RO-negative and positively selected for CCR7, excluded terminally differentiated effector memory CD45RA+ cells.

This receptor was identified in a man aged 18 to 30 in good health. The sample comprised naive CD8+ T cells sorted from blood. The chain employs TRBV7-7 and TRBJ2-7; perhaps TRBD1 as D (7 bases). CDR3 in amino acids: CASSLEGADEQYF. The CDR3 DNA reads TGTGCTAGCAGCTTGGAGGGGGCTGACGAGCAGTACTTC.